This is a list of T cell receptor beta chains from one sample in a study of neurological immune-mediated disorders. In TCRdb, the 5' RACE reads were re-called with MiXCR into one record per CDR3 protein. The repertoire includes around 32,000 distinct CDR3 sequences, 9% to 14% of them detected once, and about 6% sits in the top ten. The sample taken for sequencing was PBMCs. All receptors come from a woman aged 55-70 years in good health. Each CDR3 is given with its conserved first and last residue. A D gene is named only where the DNA matches it firmly. The listing skips clone size in some rows; elsewhere it reads once, few, many or a size class.

length	D	J	V	size	DNA	CDR3
16	.	TRBJ1-3	TRBV20-1	many	TGCAGTGCTAAACCAGGGACATTTGGCTCTGGAAACACCATATATTTT	CSAKPGTFGSGNTIYF
13	.	TRBJ2-3	TRBV24-1	many	TGTGCCACCAGTGATTTGCAAACAGATACGCAGTATTTT	CATSDLQTDTQYF
14	.	TRBJ2-7	TRBV27	few	TGTGCCAGCAGAGCCGGGACGGCCTCCTACGAGCAGTACTTC	CASRAGTASYEQYF
14	.	TRBJ1-1	TRBV20-1	many	TGCAGTGCTAGACGGGGACATCAGGACACTGAAGCTTTCTTT	CSARRGHQDTEAFF
18	.	TRBJ2-7	TRBV10-3	many	TGTGCCATCAGTGATCTCGGGGGGCAGGGTAGTTCCCCCTACGAGCAGTACTTC	CAISDLGGQGSSPYEQYF
14	.	TRBJ2-2	TRBV7-6	few	TGTGCCAGCAGCTTACTCGCGAACACCGGGGAGCTGTTTTTT	CASSLLANTGELFF
17	TRBD1	TRBJ2-5	TRBV10-3	few	TGTGCCATCAGTGAGCTTCCACAGGGGGCGTATGGAGAGACCCAGTACTTC	CAISELPQGAYGETQYF
15	.	TRBJ1-5	TRBV7-2	few	TGTGCCAGCAGCTTAGCTATGTATAGCAATCAGCCCCAGCATTTT	CASSLAMYSNQPQHF
13	TRBD1	TRBJ2-1	TRBV7-7	few	TGTGCCAGCAGCCCGACAGGGTATGATGAGCAGTTCTTC	CASSPTGYDEQFF
13	.	TRBJ2-5	TRBV20-1	many	TGCAGTGCTAGTGGGGCAGGCATGAGGACCCAGTACTTC	CSASGAGMRTQYF
15	TRBD1	TRBJ2-7	TRBV7-9	many	TGTGCCAGCAGCCCTACAGGGGCTAAGGACTACGAGCAGTACTTC	CASSPTGAKDYEQYF
15	.	TRBJ2-1	TRBV6-5	many	TGTGCCAGCAGTTACTCACGGGGGTCCTACAATGAGCAGTTCTTC	CASSYSRGSYNEQFF
14	.	TRBJ1-1	TRBV10-3	many	TGTGCCATCAGAAACCGGGACTCGAACACTGAAGCTTTCTTT	CAIRNRDSNTEAFF
13	.	TRBJ1-5	TRBV6-4	few	TGTGCCAGCGGGGGCCTGGGCAATCAGCCCCAGCATTTT	CASGGLGNQPQHF
15	TRBD1	TRBJ2-5	TRBV7-2	many	TGTGCCAGCAGCCTCAGGGACAGCCGGGGTGTGACCAAGTACTTC	CASSLRDSRGVTKYF
12	.	TRBJ1-1	TRBV10-3	many	TGTGCCATCAGTGACAGGGCCGGGGACGCTTTCTTT	CAISDRAGDAFF
13	.	TRBJ1-1	TRBV18	many	TGTGCCTTCTCGGGGGGGATGAACACTGAAGCTTTCTTT	CAFSGGMNTEAFF
19	TRBD2	TRBJ2-1	TRBV7-3	many	TGTGCCAGCAGCCCCCTGGGACTAGCGGGAGTTAGCTCCTACAATGAGCAGTTCTTC	CASSPLGLAGVSSYNEQFF
15	TRBD1	TRBJ2-3	TRBV20-1	many	TGCAGTGCCATATGGACAGGGGGAGAATCAGATACGCAGTATTTT	CSAIWTGGESDTQYF
16	.	TRBJ1-4	TRBV7-6	many	TGTGCCAGCAGCTTAGAGAGTTATGCAACTAATGAAAAACTGTTTTTT	CASSLESYATNEKLFF
16	TRBD1	TRBJ2-2	TRBV3-1	many	TGTGCCAGCAGCCAACCTTTTCGACAGGGGGCGCCGGAGCTGTTTTTT	CASSQPFRQGAPELFF
15	TRBD1	TRBJ2-7	TRBV10-3	many	TGTGCCATCAGTGAGGGGACAGGGGGCGGATACGAGCAGTACTTC	CAISEGTGGGYEQYF
15	.	TRBJ1-5	TRBV5-5	many	TGTGCCAGCAGCAGGACCGGGACCAGAGATCAGCCCCAGCATTTT	CASSRTGTRDQPQHF
14	.	TRBJ2-7	TRBV7-3	many	TGTGCCAGCAGCCTAAAGCCAGGCCCCCACGAGCAGTACTTC	CASSLKPGPHEQYF
14	.	TRBJ1-1	TRBV12-3/TRBV12-4	many	TGTGCCAGCAGCTCTGGGACACTGAACACTGAAGCTTTCTTT	CASSSGTLNTEAFF
14	.	TRBJ2-1	TRBV5-1	medium-sized	TGCGCCAGCAGCTTGGGAGGGGTATACAATGAGCAGTTCTTC	CASSLGGVYNEQFF
15	TRBD1	TRBJ1-2	TRBV7-2	many	TGTGCCAGCAGCCCTGGGCAGGGGGGGGGCTATGGCTACACCTTC	CASSPGQGGGYGYTF
14	.	TRBJ1-5	TRBV15	.	TGTGCCACCAGCAGAGATCGGGTAGCTCTGCCGCAGCATTTT	CATSRDRVALPQHF
14	.	TRBJ2-1	TRBV20-1	many	TGCAGTGCTATTGGACGGGGCTTCTACAATGAGCAGTTCTTC	CSAIGRGFYNEQFF
14	TRBD2	TRBJ2-3	TRBV6-4	many	TGTGCCACCAAGAGGCTAGCGGGGGGAGATACGCAGTATTTT	CATKRLAGGDTQYF
15	TRBD2	TRBJ2-2	TRBV2	many	TGTGCCAGCAGTAGCGGGGGGGCCAACACCGGGGAGCTGTTTTTT	CASSSGGANTGELFF
16	.	TRBJ1-3	TRBV7-2	many	TGTGCCAGCAGCTTAGCCGGGGCGAGCTCTGGAAACACCATATATTTT	CASSLAGASSGNTIYF
14	.	TRBJ2-3	TRBV6-5	many	TGTGCCAGCAGTTCAGCTATAAGCACAGATACGCAGTATTTT	CASSSAISTDTQYF
17	TRBD2	TRBJ2-5	TRBV5-1	many	TGCGCCAGCAGCTGGCCGACTAGCGGGGGAGCTCAAGAGACCCAGTACTTC	CASSWPTSGGAQETQYF
14	.	TRBJ2-5	TRBV7-2	many	TGTGCCAGCAGCTCCCTAAGGGGACAAGAGACCCAGTACTTC	CASSSLRGQETQYF
14	TRBD1	TRBJ1-5	TRBV6-2/TRBV6-3	many	TGTGCCAGCAGCCGGACAGGGGGCAATCAGCCCCAGCATTTT	CASSRTGGNQPQHF
13	TRBD2	TRBJ2-7	TRBV2	large	TGTGCCAGCACGGCGGGGGGAGGTCACGAGCAGTACTTC	CASTAGGGHEQYF
14	.	TRBJ2-3	TRBV5-1	few	TGCGCCAGCCGTAATAGCGGACACACAGATACGCAGTATTTT	CASRNSGHTDTQYF
12	.	TRBJ1-2	TRBV20-1	many	TGCAGTGCCCTGCCGGGGAACTATGGCTACACCTTC	CSALPGNYGYTF
13	.	TRBJ1-2	TRBV20-1	many	TGCAGTGCTAGGGCAACTTTAACTAATGGCTACACCTTC	CSARATLTNGYTF
15	.	TRBJ2-7	TRBV4-3	many	TGCGCCAGCAGCCAAGCGGAAGGGATCTACTACGAGCAGTACTTC	CASSQAEGIYYEQYF
15	.	TRBJ2-7	TRBV10-3	many	TGTGCCATCAGCCTTCCGGGGACCCAGATCTACGAGCAGTACTTC	CAISLPGTQIYEQYF
16	.	TRBJ2-4	TRBV12-3/TRBV12-4	.	TGTGCCAGCAGTTTGAATGATGGGGTGGCCAAAAACATTCAGTACTTC	CASSLNDGVAKNIQYF
16	TRBD1	TRBJ1-1	TRBV4-1	.	TGCGCCAGCAGCCACTCTGGACAGGGGGCTTTGACTGAAGCTATCTTT	CASSHSGQGALTEAIF
13	.	TRBJ1-1	TRBV18	many	TGTGCCAGCTCACCGCCACGAGGCCCTGAAGCTTTCTTT	CASSPPRGPEAFF
14	TRBD1	TRBJ1-2	TRBV7-3	many	TGTGCCAGCGGCGAGGGGACAGCTAACTATGGCTACACCTTC	CASGEGTANYGYTF
15	.	TRBJ2-2	TRBV20-1	many	TGCAGTGCTGTCAACAGGCTCGCGAACACCGGGGAGCTGTTTTTT	CSAVNRLANTGELFF
13	.	TRBJ2-3	TRBV20-1	many	TGCAGTGCTAGTGGACCTAGCACAGATACGCAGTATTTT	CSASGPSTDTQYF
15	TRBD2	TRBJ2-3	TRBV12-3/TRBV12-4	many	TGTGCCAGCAGTATGGGACTAGCGGGATCAGATACGCAGTATTTT	CASSMGLAGSDTQYF
18	.	TRBJ2-2	TRBV10-3	many	TGTGCCATCAGTGAGTCGAAAGTCCTAGGGGCGAACACCGGGGAGCTGTTTTTT	CAISESKVLGANTGELFF
14	.	TRBJ1-1	TRBV28	many	TGTGCCAGCAGTTTAGGCAGTAGGAACACTGAAGCTTTCTTT	CASSLGSRNTEAFF
16	.	TRBJ1-1	TRBV5-1	many	TGCGCCAGCAGCCCTAACGCTGGGACCGCGAACACTGAAGCTTTCTTT	CASSPNAGTANTEAFF
15	.	TRBJ2-1	TRBV7-6	few	TGTGCCAGCAGCCCGCAATTAGGGGCGACGGATGAGCAGTTCTTC	CASSPQLGATDEQFF